One T cell receptor beta chain is described in this entry. It lacks a known antigen. Nothing much larger sits one base from this clone, and base qualities are not available. This record comes from a study of T cell changes during pregnancy in multiple sclerosis (dated by TCRdb to about 2019). Some background on the complete study: The study looked at changes in the T cell repertoire across pregnancy in women with multiple sclerosis.

From the germline V gene, CDR1 is MNHEY and CDR2 is SVGAGI. Deletion took 6 bases off V and 4 bases off J, with a span of 15 bases between the germline ends. There are 15 amino acids in the CDR3, from cysteine to phenylalanine inclusive. The read is trimmed to its CDR3 DNA, 45 bases read in frame from base 1. Library preparation was by the immunoSEQ multiplex PCR assay. Sourced from immuneACCESS, this table was stored by TCRdb with only in-frame sequences that have V and J called. A share of the clones is absent; for the studies checked, an unresolved V gene accounts for under half, and the remainder has no known explanation. A total of tens of thousands of clones appear in this sample, roughly 91% of them only once. The top ten constitute around 0.64% of the sample.

The chain uses TRBV6-5 and TRBJ2-2; 6 matching bases give a weak D call of TRBD2. This material consisted of CD4+ T cells from peripheral blood mononuclear cells, taken in the third trimester of pregnancy. This clonotype originated in a female donor with multiple sclerosis, enrolled in a pregnancy study. The sequenced DNA: TGTGCCAGCAGGGTGGGGGGTCATCTCACCGGGGAGCTGTTTTTT. This encodes CASRVGGHLTGELFF.